The table lists the clone carrying this T cell receptor beta chain with a few counts. Its target is unknown. This entry comes from a study of identical twins. Study-level results: Among monozygotic twins, out-of-frame TCR alpha sharing exceeded what models predicted. Out-of-frame alpha sequences shared by twins showed excess low generation probability.

Trimming took 2 bases from V and 7 from J; bases not matched to a gene: 3. Germline V gene sequence: CDR1 SGHRS, CDR2 YFSETQ. The CDR3 consists of 14 residues. In TCRdb, the 5' RACE reads were re-called with MiXCR into one record per CDR3 protein. The sample holds around 530,000 distinct CDR3 sequences, around 15% seen once. These sequences were also reported in another study, on yellow fever vaccine responses in identical twins.

The sample taken for sequencing was CD4+ T cells sorted from blood. This TCR came from a woman aged 18 to 35 in good health. J is TRBJ2-2 and V is TRBV5-1; 9 bases are shared with TRBD1. The CDR3 nucleotides are TGCGCCAGCAGCTTCACAGGGGGCGGCGGGGAGCTGTTTTTT. Translating it yields CASSFTGGGGELFF.